This T cell receptor beta chain was found in a study of shared clonotypes between healthy human individuals. Sorted-subset replicate PCR reactions contained roughly 200 ng DNA, corresponding to some 29,000 T cell genomes. Generated by immunoSEQ multiplex PCR, the TCRdb table keeps only in-frame clones and is missing some. There are over a million clones in the sample; 78% occur only once, and more than 0.5% lies in the top ten. This receptor was taken from a man aged 18 to 29 in good health. Some clones in this sample may be carry-over from other donors' samples. The sequenced sample was memory CD4+ T cells from PBMCs. Subset denoted: CD45RA-negative fraction.

This chain's CDR3 is CASHRDRGDTGELFF. The DNA for the CDR3 is TGTGCCAGCCACCGGGACAGGGGCGACACCGGGGAGCTGTTTTTT. The chain couples TRBV6-5 to TRBJ2-2; 10 positions match TRBD1. The germline V gene has CDR1 MNHEY and CDR2 SVGAGI. This CDR3 has 15 residues. V lost 8 bases to trimming and J lost 3 bases; unmatched junction nucleotides: 6.